This TCR beta chain derives from a study of regulatory T cells in long-lasting Graves disease. Study-wide results and caveats: Segments TRBV28, TRBJ1-2 and TRBJ2-5 showed preferential usage in persistent disease.

Turning to this clonotype: Its antigen is not known.

Through Arm-PCR of CDR3 regions and iRepertoire HTBI primers, TCR beta libraries were built. Each CDR3 protein gets one entry after TCRdb re-called the multiplex PCR reads with MiXCR. The table shows 400,000 to 500,000 distinct CDR3 sequences, with 16% occurring only once. The time point: newly diagnosed GD, antithyroid drugs for less than 3 months. Scientists built the TCR library using RNA that was extracted from PBMCs. Blood from the periphery, about 9.2 milliliters in all, was drawn into EDTA tubes. Germline V gives CDR1 DFQATT, CDR2 SNEGSKA (reference sequence). The CDR3 spans 14 residues. The trim removed 5 bases at V and 7 bases at J, leaving 9 bases unmatched. The same specimen was also included in a second study, on T cells in Graves' hyperthyroidism and ophthalmopathy. That paper adds: Ophthalmopathy cases were set apart from stable hyperthyroidism by a 13 V-J model.

This receptor was obtained from a woman aged 18-35 years with Graves disease. The rearrangement links TRBV20-1 to TRBJ2-1; 9 nucleotides align to TRBD2. Sequencing was performed on peripheral blood mononuclear cells (PBMCs), taken at new diagnosis, from a patient treated with antithyroid drugs. The CDR3 loop reads CSARPGTSRNEQFF. DNA of the CDR3: TGCAGTGCTCGCCCCGGGACTAGCAGGAATGAGCAGTTCTTC.